Listed below are T cell receptor beta chains from one sample, sequenced in a study of response to subunit inactivated influenza vaccine. TCRdb processed the RT-PCR reads anew with MiXCR; each CDR3 protein has one entry. The sample records 530,000 or so distinct CDR3 sequences, approximately 15% being singletons. The sequencing here drew on PBMCs from blood, taken 11 to 12 days after vaccination. Receptors were obtained from a man aged 45-60 years who received an inactivated influenza vaccine. Each CDR3 is given with its conserved first and last residue. Each record gives: V gene, clone size, D gene, J gene, CDR3 DNA, CDR3 protein. A D gene is named only where the DNA matches it firmly. Some rows mark clone size as missing; the rest say once, few, many or name a class of expanded clone.

TRBV12-3/TRBV12-4	-	-	TRBJ2-1	TGTGCCAGCACCAACAATGAGCAGTTCTTC	CASTNNEQFF
TRBV20-1	-	-	TRBJ1-1	TGCAGTGCTAGAGGACGGGGAAATGAAGCTTTCTTT	CSARGRGNEAFF
TRBV5-5	few	TRBD1	TRBJ2-5	TGTGCCAGCAGCTTGGAAGGACAGGGCGGCGAGACCCAGTACTTC	CASSLEGQGGETQYF
TRBV29-1	few	TRBD1	TRBJ2-6	TGCAGCGTCATGATACAGGGGGCGGTTGGGGCCAACGTCCTGACTTTC	CSVMIQGAVGANVLTF
TRBV3-1	few	-	TRBJ2-1	TGTGCCAGCAGCCAAGATACCCTCAGCGGCGAGCAGTTCTTC	CASSQDTLSGEQFF
TRBV4-3	-	-	TRBJ1-2	TGCGCCAGCAGCCACCGTTGGACCGGCGGCTACACCTTC	CASSHRWTGGYTF
TRBV11-2	-	-	TRBJ2-3	TGTGCCAGCAGCTCCGGCCGGTCCGCTAGCACAGATACGCAGTATTTT	CASSSGRSASTDTQYF
TRBV5-1	few	-	TRBJ2-7	TGCGCCAGCAGCTTGATGGCGGACGGGCCTGGGGCCTACGAGCAGTACTTC	CASSLMADGPGAYEQYF
TRBV7-2	-	TRBD2	TRBJ2-1	TGTGCCAGCAGCCCTGGACTAGCCCCAGGAGAGCAGTTCTTC	CASSPGLAPGEQFF
TRBV12-3/TRBV12-4	-	-	TRBJ2-2	TGTGCCAGCAGTTTCCGGACAGCGACGAACACCGGGGAGCTGTTTTTT	CASSFRTATNTGELFF
TRBV7-9	few	TRBD2	TRBJ2-2	TGTGCCAGCAGCTTCTGGACTAGCGGGCCGAACACCGGGGAGCTGTTTTTT	CASSFWTSGPNTGELFF
TRBV20-1	few	-	TRBJ2-1	TGCAGTGCTAGAGACGGCAGAGCCTACAATGAGCAGTTCTTC	CSARDGRAYNEQFF
TRBV20-1	few	-	TRBJ2-5	TGCAGTGCTAGAGATCCAGGGTTGTCAGAGACCCAGTACTTC	CSARDPGLSETQYF
TRBV5-5	many	-	TRBJ1-5	TGTGCCAGCAGCTTTTGGGGGAATCAGCCCCAGCATTTT	CASSFWGNQPQHF
TRBV5-1	many	TRBD1	TRBJ2-7	TGCGCCAGCAGCTTGGGACAGGGGGGCAACGAGCAGTACTTC	CASSLGQGGNEQYF
TRBV7-2	few	TRBD2	TRBJ2-4	TGTGCCAGCAGCTTCGCGGGGGAGGACATTCAGTACTTC	CASSFAGEDIQYF
TRBV12-3/TRBV12-4	few	-	TRBJ2-2	TGTGCCTGCACAGGGCAGAACACCGGGGAGCTGTTTTTT	CACTGQNTGELFF
TRBV7-2	-	TRBD1	TRBJ1-5	TGTGCCAGCAGCTTCTCAGGACAGGGAAACAATCAGCCCCAGCATTTT	CASSFSGQGNNQPQHF
TRBV4-3	-	-	TRBJ2-1	TGCGCCAGCAGCCAAGATTTACGGGGGACACCAACCCCTTACAATGAGCAGTTCTTC	CASSQDLRGTPTPYNEQFF
TRBV7-9	few	-	TRBJ1-4	TGTGCCAGCAGCCCAAGCTGGGGACACAAGAATGAAAAACTGTTTTTT	CASSPSWGHKNEKLFF
TRBV5-1	many	-	TRBJ1-1	TGCGCCAGCAGCTTGTCGGCGGCGAACACTGAAGCTTTCTTT	CASSLSAANTEAFF
TRBV4-3	-	-	TRBJ2-7	TGCGCCAGCAGCCAAGGTGCGCCCAGCTCCTACGAGCAGTACTTC	CASSQGAPSSYEQYF
TRBV15	many	-	TRBJ2-1	TGTGCCACCAGCAGAGATTTCGGATCCTACAATGAGCAGTTCTTC	CATSRDFGSYNEQFF
TRBV24-1	few	-	TRBJ2-1	TGTGCCACCAGTGCGGACTACAATGAGCAGTTCTTC	CATSADYNEQFF
TRBV12-3/TRBV12-4	few	-	TRBJ1-6	TGTGCCAGCAGCCGAAGAGACCGTTTATCACCCCTCCACTTT	CASSRRDRLSPLHF